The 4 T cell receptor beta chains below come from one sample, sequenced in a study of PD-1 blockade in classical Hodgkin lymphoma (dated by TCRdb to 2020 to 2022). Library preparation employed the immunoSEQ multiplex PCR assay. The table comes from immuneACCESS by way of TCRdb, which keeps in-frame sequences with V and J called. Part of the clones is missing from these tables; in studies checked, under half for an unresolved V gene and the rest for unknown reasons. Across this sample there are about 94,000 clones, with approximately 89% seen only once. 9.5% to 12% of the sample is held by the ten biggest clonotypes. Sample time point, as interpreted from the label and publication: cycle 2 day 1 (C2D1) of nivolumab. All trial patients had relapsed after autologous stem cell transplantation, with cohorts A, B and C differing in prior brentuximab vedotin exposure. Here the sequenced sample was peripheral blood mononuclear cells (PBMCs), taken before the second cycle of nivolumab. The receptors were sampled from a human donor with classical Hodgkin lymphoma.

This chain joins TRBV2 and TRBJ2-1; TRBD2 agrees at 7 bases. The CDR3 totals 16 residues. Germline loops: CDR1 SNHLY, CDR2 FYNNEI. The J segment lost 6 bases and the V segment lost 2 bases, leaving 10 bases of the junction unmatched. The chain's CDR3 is CASSERTGGPINEQFF. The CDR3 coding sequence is TGTGCCAGCAGTGAACGTACGGGGGGACCGATCAATGAGCAGTTCTTC.

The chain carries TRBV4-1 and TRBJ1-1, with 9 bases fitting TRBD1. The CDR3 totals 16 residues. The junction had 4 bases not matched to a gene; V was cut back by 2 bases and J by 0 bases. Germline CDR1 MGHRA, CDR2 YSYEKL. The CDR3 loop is CASSQSGQGLNTEAFF. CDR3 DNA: TGCGCCAGCAGCCAATCGGGACAGGGTCTGAACACTGAAGCTTTCTTT.

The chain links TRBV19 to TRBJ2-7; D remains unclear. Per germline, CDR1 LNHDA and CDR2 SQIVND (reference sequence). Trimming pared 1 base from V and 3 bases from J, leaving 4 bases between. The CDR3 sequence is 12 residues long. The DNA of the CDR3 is TGTGCCAGTAGTATAGCCGGCTACGAGCAGTACTTC. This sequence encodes CASSIAGYEQYF.

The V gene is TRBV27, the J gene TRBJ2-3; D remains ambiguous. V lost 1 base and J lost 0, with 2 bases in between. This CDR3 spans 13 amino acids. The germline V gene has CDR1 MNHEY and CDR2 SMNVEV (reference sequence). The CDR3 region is CASSLLSTDTQYF. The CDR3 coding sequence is TGTGCCAGCAGTTTATTAAGCACAGATACGCAGTATTTT.